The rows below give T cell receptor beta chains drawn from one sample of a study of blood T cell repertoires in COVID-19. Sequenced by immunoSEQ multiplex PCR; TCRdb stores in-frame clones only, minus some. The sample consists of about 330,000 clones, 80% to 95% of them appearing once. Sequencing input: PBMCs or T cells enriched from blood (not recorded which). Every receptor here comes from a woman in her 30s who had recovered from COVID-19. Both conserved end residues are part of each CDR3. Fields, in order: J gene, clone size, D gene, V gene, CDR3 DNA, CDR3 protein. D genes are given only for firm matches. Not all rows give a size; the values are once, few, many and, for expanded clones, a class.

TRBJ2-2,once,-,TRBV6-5,TGTGCCAGCAACAGACAGTTTACCACCGGGGAGCTGTTTTTT,CASNRQFTTGELFF
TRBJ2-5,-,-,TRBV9,TGTGCCAGCAGCGTAGCGGAGGGTGGCTATGGGACCCAGTACTTC,CASSVAEGGYGTQYF
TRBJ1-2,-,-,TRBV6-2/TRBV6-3,TGTGCCAGCAGTTACGGAAGGGACAACATTAACTATGGCTACACCTTC,CASSYGRDNINYGYTF
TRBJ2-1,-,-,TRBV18,TGTGCCAGCTCACCACCCCCAGATATCCGGGAGAACTACAATGAGCAGTTCTTC,CASSPPPDIRENYNEQFF
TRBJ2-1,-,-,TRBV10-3,TGTGCCATCAGTGACTACTACAATGAGCAGTTCTTC,CAISDYYNEQFF
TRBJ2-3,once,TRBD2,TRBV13,TGTGCCAGCAGCTTAGGGCTAGCGGGAGGGGTTGGCACAGATACGCAGTATTTT,CASSLGLAGGVGTDTQYF
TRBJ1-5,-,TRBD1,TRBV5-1,TGCGCCAGCAGCCCGGACAGGGGGTCTCAGCCCCAGCATTTT,CASSPDRGSQPQHF
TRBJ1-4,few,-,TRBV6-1,TGTGCCAGCAGTTCCTCCGCAACTAATGAAAAACTGTTTTTT,CASSSSATNEKLFF
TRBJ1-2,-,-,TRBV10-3,TGTGCCATCAGTGATCGTGAAGGGAGATATGGCTACACCTTC,CAISDREGRYGYTF
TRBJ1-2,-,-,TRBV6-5,TGTGCCAGCAGTATTCAGACAGCTAACTATGGCTACACCTTC,CASSIQTANYGYTF